The 9 T cell receptor beta chains given below trace back to one sample, sequenced in a study of graft-versus-host responses after intestinal transplantation. Here immunoSEQ multiplex PCR was the method, and the copy in TCRdb shows in-frame clones only, minus some. Here the sample spans 9,500 to 13,000 clones, approximately 76% being singletons. Processing released intraepithelial and lamina propria lymphocytes from the graft tissue. Here the sequenced sample was ileum tissue, taken 23 days after intestinal transplant. Receptors were obtained from a human patient who received an intestinal transplant, so some T cells may come from the graft donor.

This chain links TRBV4-2 with TRBJ2-5; 7 bases are shared with TRBD2. V shed 3 bases, J shed 3 bases, and the junction held 7 bases outside the gene matches. Germline values: CDR1 LGHNA, CDR2 YNFKEQ. This CDR3 region has 15 residues. CDR3: CASSHRRGGEETQYF. The CDR3 coding sequence is TGTGCCAGCAGCCACCGGCGGGGAGGGGAAGAGACCCAGTACTTC.

The V gene is TRBV2, the J gene TRBJ1-2; possibly TRBD1 for D (6 bases). Germline CDR1 reads SNHLY; CDR2 reads FYNNEI. The CDR3 covers 15 residues. V lost 4 bases, J lost 8 bases, and 20 bases lay in between. The CDR3: CASSGFLGTNRGYTF. The CDR3 nucleotides read TGTGCCAGCAGTGGATTCCTCGGGACAAACAGGGGCTACACCTTC.

The V gene is TRBV5-1, the J gene TRBJ1-2; D is unresolved. Germline CDR1 SGHRS, CDR2 YFSETQ. The CDR3 is made up of 12 amino acids. Trimming stripped 0 bases from V and 6 bases from J, with 6 bases between. This CDR3 reads CASSLAGNGYTF. The CDR3 DNA reads TGCGCCAGCAGCTTGGCGGGGAATGGCTACACCTTC.

J is TRBJ2-7 and V is TRBV19; D unclear. The V and J ends lost 3 bases and 0 bases respectively, with 21 bases between them. CDR3 size: 18 residues. In germline, CDR1 is LNHDA, CDR2 SQIVND (reference sequence). CDR3: CASSIGFGGVASSYEQYF. The CDR3 DNA reads as TGTGCCAGTAGTATTGGGTTCGGTGGTGTCGCCAGCTCCTACGAGCAGTACTTC. Full variable domain (missing parts from reference TRBV19 and TRBJ2-7): DGGITQSPKYLFRKEGQNVTLSCEQNLNHDAMYWYRQDPGQGLRLIYYSQIVNDFQKGDIAEGYSVSREKKESFPLTVTSAQKNPTAFYLCASSIGFGGVASSYEQYFGPGTRLTVT.

The chain combines TRBV29-1 with TRBJ2-7, with TRBD1 as a possible D gene (5 bases). The germline V and J ends were trimmed by 7 bases and 0 bases, with 13 bases remaining between them. The CDR3 is 13 residues long. The germline CDR1 and CDR2 sequences are SQVTM and ANQGSEA. CDR3 nucleotides: TGCAGCGCTATGACAGCAGCCTCCTACGAGCAGTACTTC. The encoded protein is CSAMTAASYEQYF.

The genes are TRBV13 and TRBJ2-1; D remains unclear. Germline values: CDR1 PRHDT, CDR2 FYEKMQ (reference sequence). The CDR3 has 15 amino acids. V lost 0 bases to trimming and J lost 0 bases, with 6 bases between them. The CDR3 sequence: CASSLGLPSYNEQFF. The DNA for the CDR3 is TGTGCCAGCAGCTTAGGCTTGCCCTCCTACAATGAGCAGTTCTTC.

The chain links TRBV7-9 to TRBJ2-3; 7 bases are shared with TRBD2. Germline V gene lookup returns CDR1 SEHNR and CDR2 FQNEAQ (reference sequence). V shed 3 bases, J shed 5 bases, and the junction held 11 bases outside the gene matches. The CDR3 is 16 residues long. The CDR3 region is CASSLFRARGGDTQYF. The CDR3 DNA follows: TGTGCCAGCAGCTTGTTCAGGGCCCGCGGGGGAGATACGCAGTATTTT.

The chain recombines TRBV9 with TRBJ2-1; perhaps TRBD1 as D (6 bases). This CDR3 spans 15 amino acids. Looked up from germline, CDR1 is SGDLS and CDR2 is YYNGEE. V was clipped by 4 bases and J by 0 bases, with 11 bases between them. CDR3 residues: CASSRGSSSYNEQFF. As DNA, the CDR3 is TGTGCCAGCAGCAGGGGGTCCAGCTCCTACAATGAGCAGTTCTTC. Together with reference TRBV9 and TRBJ2-1, the CDR3 gives the full variable domain: DSGVTQTPKHLITATGQRVTLRCSPRSGDLSVYWYQQSLDQGLQFLIQYYNGEERAKGNILERFSAQQFPDLHSELNLSSLELGDSALYFCASSRGSSSYNEQFFGPGTRLTVL.

This chain connects TRBV4-3 to TRBJ2-7; D not certain. CDR3 length: 13 amino acids. V was clipped by 3 bases and J by 3 bases, with 9 bases between them. Per the germline V gene, CDR1 is LGHNA and CDR2 is YSLEER. The chain's CDR3 is CASSQPRSYEQYF. The CDR3 DNA follows: TGCGCCAGCAGCCAGCCGCGGAGCTACGAGCAGTACTTC.